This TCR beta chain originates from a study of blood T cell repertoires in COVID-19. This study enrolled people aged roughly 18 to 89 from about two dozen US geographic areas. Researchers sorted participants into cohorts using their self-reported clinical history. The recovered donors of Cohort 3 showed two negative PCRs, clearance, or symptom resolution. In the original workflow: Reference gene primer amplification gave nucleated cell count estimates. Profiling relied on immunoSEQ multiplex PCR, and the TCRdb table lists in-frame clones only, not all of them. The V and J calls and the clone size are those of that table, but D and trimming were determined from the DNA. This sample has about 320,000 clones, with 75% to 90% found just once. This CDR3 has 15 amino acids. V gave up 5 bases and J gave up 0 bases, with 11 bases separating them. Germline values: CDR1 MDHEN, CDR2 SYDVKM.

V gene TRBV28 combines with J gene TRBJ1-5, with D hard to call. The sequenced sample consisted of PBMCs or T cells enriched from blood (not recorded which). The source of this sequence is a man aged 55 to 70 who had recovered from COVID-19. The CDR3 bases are TGTGCCAGCAGTACGGGTTTTTTTAGCAATCAGCCCCAGCATTTT. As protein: CASSTGFFSNQPQHF.